This TCR beta chain came from a study of siplizumab effects on memory and regulatory T cells. About 10^5 TCR templates were assayed per sample. TCRdb's table, derived via immunoSEQ multiplex PCR, lists solely in-frame clones and lacks some. The sample lists approximately 97,000 clones, approximately 90% occurring once. Findings and caveats of the study: Siplizumab conditions gave an average of around 70% Treg-derived mappable alloreactive CD4+ clones, versus roughly 25% for controls. Roughly 80-95% of proliferating CD4+ or CD8+ clones lacked a naive or memory phenotype that could be assigned. Naive T cells looked more diverse than memory cells, and they looked like major contributors to the alloresponse.

This CDR3 contains 11 residues. Germline CDR1 MNHEY, CDR2 SVGAGI. Trimming left V 4 bases short and J 7 bases short, with 6 bases between. As concerns this clone: Its matching antigen is unknown.

The chain is built from TRBV6-5 and TRBJ2-3, with D uncertain. The sequence was collected from a human donor in good health. The sample comprised CD4+ T cells sorted from blood. The CDR3 DNA reads TGTGCCAGCAGTTCTGGCTATACGCAGTATTTT. Translating gives CASSSGYTQYF.